These 20 T cell receptor beta chains originate from one sample sequenced in a study of OX40 agonist ivuxolimab in advanced cancers. Assay used: immunoSEQ multiplex PCR; TCRdb lists only in-frame clones, some missing. Among approximately 74,000 clones listed, 85% were seen once. This specimen consisted of CD4+ or CD8+ T cells sorted from blood, obtained in a trial of the OX40 agonist ivuxolimab. These receptors all come from an adult with an advanced solid tumor such as melanoma, head and neck, liver or kidney cancer.

This chain links TRBV15 with TRBJ2-3, with D possibly called TRBD1 or TRBD2 (5 bases each). Trimming shortened V by 2 bases and J by 0 bases, and 12 bases separated the two germline ends. CDR1 LNHNV and CDR2 YYDKDF come from the germline V gene (reference sequence). The CDR3 has 16 residues. CDR3 sequence (DNA): TGTGCCACCAGCAGATGGGGACCAGCTAGCACAGATACGCAGTATTTT. Translated: CATSRWGPASTDTQYF.

This sequence joins TRBV6-5 and TRBJ2-6, with 7 bases matching TRBD1. Germline V gives CDR1 MNHEY, CDR2 SVGAGI. The CDR3 length is 16 residues. V shed 4 bases, J shed 1 base, and the junction held 4 bases outside the gene matches. The CDR3 loop reads CASSSGTASGANVLTF. CDR3 nucleotides: TGTGCCAGCAGTTCCGGGACAGCGTCTGGGGCCAACGTCCTGACTTTC.

The gene calls are TRBV6-6 and TRBJ1-5; 9 bases align to TRBD1. After removal of 6 bases from V and 7 bases from J, the junction contained 4 bases not matched to a gene. Germline CDR1 reads MNHNY; CDR2 reads SVGAGI (reference sequence). CDR3 length: 13 residues. DNA for the CDR3: TGTGCCAGCAGATGGGACAGGGAACAGCCCCAGCATTTT. Its translation: CASRWDREQPQHF.

This clone has just a few counts. The rearrangement uses TRBV4-1 and TRBJ2-1; D tentatively reads TRBD1 or TRBD2 (5 bases each). Trimming removed 1 base from V and 3 bases from J, with 25 bases in between. Per the germline V gene, CDR1 is MGHRA and CDR2 is YSYEKL. This CDR3 has 20 residues. CDR3 amino acids: CASSQVAVRVGAGRYNEQFF. The CDR3 DNA reads TGCGCCAGCAGCCAAGTTGCGGTACGGGTCGGGGCAGGTCGCTACAATGAGCAGTTCTTC.

The V and J genes are TRBV30 and TRBJ1-2; a weak D match, TRBD1 (6 bases). Germline CDR1 and CDR2: GTSNPN and SVGIG (reference sequence). Trimming cost V 1 base and J 6 bases, with 9 bases left between them. CDR3 size: 12 residues. This chain's CDR3 is CAWSGQGHGYTF. As DNA, the CDR3 is TGTGCCTGGAGTGGGCAGGGGCATGGCTACACCTTC. The whole variable domain, remainder taken from reference TRBV30 and TRBJ1-2, is SQTIHQWPATLVQPVGSPLSLECTVEGTSNPNLYWYRQAAGRGLQLLFYSVGIGQISSEVPQNLSASRPQDRQFILSSKKLLLSDSGFYLCAWSGQGHGYTFGSGTRLTVV.

J is TRBJ2-7 and V is TRBV19; D perhaps matches TRBD1 (5 bases). CDR1 LNHDA and CDR2 SQIVND come from the germline V gene (reference sequence). V was pared by 6 bases and J by 1 base, with 13 bases between. The CDR3 is 14 residues long. The DNA for the CDR3 is TGTGCCAGTAGAACGACAGCAACTTCCTACGAGCAGTACTTC. This translates into CASRTTATSYEQYF.

V and J are TRBV7-2 and TRBJ2-7; a possible D gene is TRBD1 (6 bases). Germline loops: CDR1 SGHTA, CDR2 FQGNSA. The CDR3 runs to 13 residues. V was pared by 3 bases and J by 10 bases, with 16 bases between. The CDR3 spells CASSFGTPPRQYF. CDR3 sequence (DNA): TGTGCCAGCAGCTTTGGGACACCGCCACGACAGTACTTC.

The chain carries TRBV28 and TRBJ1-5; 7 nucleotides agree with TRBD1. In germline, CDR1 is MDHEN, CDR2 SYDVKM. The V and J ends lost 8 bases and 3 bases, in that order; junction bases with no gene match: 4. The CDR3 has 13 residues. The CDR3 DNA reads TGTGCCAGCGGAACAGGGGACAATCAGCCCCAGCATTTT. This gives the protein CASGTGDNQPQHF.

This chain uses TRBV7-9 with TRBJ2-3, with D possibly TRBD2 on 6 matching bases. The CDR3 loop spans 13 amino acids. Germline V gene lookup returns CDR1 SEHNR and CDR2 FQNEAQ (reference sequence). The germline V and J ends were trimmed by 8 bases and 4 bases, with 13 bases remaining between them. The CDR3 DNA sequence: TGTGCCAGCTTAGATTGGGGGGCAGATACGCAGTATTTT. Its translation is CASLDWGADTQYF.

The chain has TRBV11-1 and TRBJ2-7, with TRBD1 as a possible D gene (6 bases). The CDR3 length is 14 residues. Germline-derived CDR1 and CDR2 are SGHAT and FQDESV (reference sequence). Trimming took off 5 bases at V and 2 bases at J, with 13 bases between the two ends. The CDR3 is CASSLLQGAYEQYF. CDR3 in DNA: TGTGCCAGCAGCCTATTACAGGGCGCCTACGAGCAGTACTTC.

J is TRBJ2-2 and V is TRBV5-4; TRBD2 might be the D (6 bases). From germline, CDR1 is SGHNT and CDR2 YYREEE (reference sequence). V was clipped by 4 bases and J by 6 bases, with 13 bases between them. The CDR3 has 14 amino acids. The CDR3 spells CASSTAGTSGELFF. DNA for the CDR3: TGTGCCAGCAGCACGGCCGGGACTTCCGGGGAGCTGTTTTTT.

The chain combines TRBV5-1 with TRBJ2-1; 7 bases fit TRBD2. The CDR3 is made up of 16 amino acids. V dropped 2 bases and J dropped 10; count of bases not matched to a gene: 15. Germline lookup yields CDR1 SGHRS and CDR2 YFSETQ. The CDR3 nucleotides read TGCGCCAGCAGCTTCCTTGGGGGGGACTTATCCGGAGAGCAGTTCTTC. Protein sequence: CASSFLGGDLSGEQFF.

In its sample, this clone ranks as medium-sized (0.01 to 0.1%). The same CDR3 also results from other DNA sequences found in this sample. The rearrangement links TRBV11-3 to TRBJ2-7, with D perhaps given as TRBD1 or TRBD2 (5 bases each). The CDR3 spans 13 residues. Between the trimmed V and J ends, which lost 4 bases and 2 bases, there was a span of 9 bases. Germline V gene data show CDR1 as SGHNT and CDR2 as YENEEA. The CDR3 protein is CASSSRGTYEQYF. In DNA form, the CDR3 reads TGTGCCAGCAGCTCCCGGGGCACCTACGAGCAGTACTTC.

The chain combines TRBV2 with TRBJ1-1; D may be TRBD1 (6 bases). This CDR3 is built from 14 residues. Trimming stripped 7 bases from V and 4 bases from J, with 16 bases between. CDR1 and CDR2 (germline): SNHLY, FYNNEI. The CDR3 DNA reads as TGTGCCAGCAAAGAACAGGGAGCGGTCACTGAAGCTTTCTTT. It yields the protein CASKEQGAVTEAFF.

The genes are TRBV6-5 and TRBJ1-1; the D gene is possibly TRBD1 (5 bases). Germline loops: CDR1 MNHEY, CDR2 SVGAGI. CDR3 length: 11 residues. V gave up 5 bases and J gave up 7 bases, with 8 bases separating them. The chain's CDR3 is CASSHGGEAFF. CDR3 bases: TGTGCCAGCAGTCACGGGGGTGAAGCTTTCTTT.

The rearrangement joins TRBV23-1 to TRBJ1-1; D perhaps matches TRBD1 (5 bases). TRBV23-1 falls under the ORF class, with uncertain function. V was shortened by 8 bases and J by 11 bases, with 15 bases between the two germline ends. This CDR3 region has 11 residues. The CDR3 loop reads CASARGYGAFF. DNA for the CDR3: TGCGCCAGCGCCCGGGGCTACGGGGCTTTCTTT.

The rearrangement links TRBV11-1 to TRBJ2-6; D not resolved. V was trimmed by 3 bases and J by 3 bases, leaving 9 bases between them. Germline V gene data show CDR1 as SGHAT and CDR2 as FQDESV (reference sequence). This CDR3 contains 15 residues. CDR3 sequence (DNA): TGTGCCAGCAGCTTGGAAGGGTTTGGGGCCAACGTCCTGACTTTC. Translating gives CASSLEGFGANVLTF.

The chain uses TRBV6-7 and TRBJ1-1, with TRBD1 as a possible D gene (6 bases). TRBV6-7 is flagged as an ORF with uncertain function. The CDR3 contains 14 residues. Trimming took off 5 bases at V and 2 bases at J, with 12 bases between the two ends. The CDR3 loop reads CASSEGGGNTEAFF. The CDR3 nucleotides read TGTGCCAGCAGTGAGGGGGGGGGCAACACTGAAGCTTTCTTT.

The rearrangement uses TRBV4-2 and TRBJ1-3; D might be TRBD1 (5 bases). Germline assignment: CDR1 LGHNA and CDR2 YNFKEQ. This CDR3 region has 16 residues. Trimming took off 0 bases at V and 6 bases at J, with 15 bases between the two ends. The CDR3 sequence: CASSQDRDGLLNTIYF. In DNA, the CDR3 is TGTGCCAGCAGCCAAGACAGGGATGGCCTTTTAAACACCATATATTTT.

The chain links TRBV28 to TRBJ2-5, with 8 bases lining up with TRBD2. With 6 bases clipped from V and 6 bases from J, the junction kept 12 bases outside the gene matches. Germline CDR1 is MDHEN and CDR2 is SYDVKM. The CDR3 consists of 15 residues. CDR3 loop: CASSPSTGGPKTQYF. The CDR3 DNA reads as TGTGCCAGCAGCCCAAGCACGGGGGGGCCGAAGACCCAGTACTTC.